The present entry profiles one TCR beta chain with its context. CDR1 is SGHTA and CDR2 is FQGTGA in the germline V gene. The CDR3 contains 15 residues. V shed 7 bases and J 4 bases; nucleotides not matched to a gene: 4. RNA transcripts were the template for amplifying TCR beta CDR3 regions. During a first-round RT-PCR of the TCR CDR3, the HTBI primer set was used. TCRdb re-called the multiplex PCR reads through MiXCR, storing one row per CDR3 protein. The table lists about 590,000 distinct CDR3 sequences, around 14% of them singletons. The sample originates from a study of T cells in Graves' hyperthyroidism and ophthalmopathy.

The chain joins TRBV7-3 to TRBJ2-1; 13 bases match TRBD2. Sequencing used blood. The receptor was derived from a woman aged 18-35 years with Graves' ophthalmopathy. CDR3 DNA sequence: TGTGCCAGCAACGCGGGACTAGCGGGATACAATGAGCAGTTCTTC. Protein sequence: CASNAGLAGYNEQFF.